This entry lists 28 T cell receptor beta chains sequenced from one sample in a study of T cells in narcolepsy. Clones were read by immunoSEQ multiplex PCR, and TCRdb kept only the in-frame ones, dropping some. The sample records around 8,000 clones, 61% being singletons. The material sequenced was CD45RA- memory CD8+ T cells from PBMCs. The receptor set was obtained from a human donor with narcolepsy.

The CDR3: CSVNTGESFGAFF. The CDR3 DNA reads TGCAGCGTAAATACAGGGGAGTCGTTCGGAGCTTTCTTT. The chain recombines TRBV29-1 with TRBJ1-1, with TRBD1 matching over 7 bases. With V trimmed by 6 bases and J by 10 bases, 14 bases remained unmatched. Germline values: CDR1 SQVTM, CDR2 ANQGSEA. This CDR3 has 13 amino acids. Based on the CDR3 plus reference TRBV29-1 and TRBJ1-1, the full variable domain is SAVISQKPSRDICQRGTSLTIQCQVDSQVTMMFWYRQQPGQSLTLIATANQGSEATYESGFVIDKFPISRPNLTFSTLTVSNMSPEDSSIYLCSVNTGESFGAFFGQGTRLTVV.

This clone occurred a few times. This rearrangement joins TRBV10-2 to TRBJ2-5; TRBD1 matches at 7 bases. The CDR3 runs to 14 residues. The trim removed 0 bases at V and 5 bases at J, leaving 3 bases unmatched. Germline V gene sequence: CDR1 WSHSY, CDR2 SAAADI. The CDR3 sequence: CASSESRGRETQYF. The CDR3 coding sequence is TGCGCCAGCAGTGAGTCAAGGGGGCGGGAGACCCAGTACTTC.

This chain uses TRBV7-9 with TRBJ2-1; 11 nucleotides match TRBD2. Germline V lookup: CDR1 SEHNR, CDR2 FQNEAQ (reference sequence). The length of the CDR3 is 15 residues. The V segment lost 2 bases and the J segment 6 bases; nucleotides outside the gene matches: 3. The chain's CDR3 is CASSLLAGGPNEQFF. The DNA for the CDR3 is TGTGCCAGCAGCTTATTAGCGGGGGGGCCCAATGAGCAGTTCTTC.

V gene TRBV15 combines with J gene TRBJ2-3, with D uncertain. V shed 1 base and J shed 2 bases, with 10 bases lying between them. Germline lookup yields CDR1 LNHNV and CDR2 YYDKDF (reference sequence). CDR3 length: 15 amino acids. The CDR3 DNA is TGTGCCACCAGCAGAGGACTTCTCCCCACAGATACGCAGTATTTT. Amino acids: CATSRGLLPTDTQYF.

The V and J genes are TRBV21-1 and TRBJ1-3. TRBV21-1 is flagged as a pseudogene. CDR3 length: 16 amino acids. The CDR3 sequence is CASSVQAGDSGNTIYF. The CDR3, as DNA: TGTGCCAGCAGCGTTCAGGCGGGGGACTCTGGAAACACCATATATTTT.

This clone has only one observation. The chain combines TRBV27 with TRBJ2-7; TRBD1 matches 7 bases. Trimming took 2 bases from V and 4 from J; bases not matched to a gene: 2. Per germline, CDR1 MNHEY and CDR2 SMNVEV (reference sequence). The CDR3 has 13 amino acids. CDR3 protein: CASSLQQGYEQYF. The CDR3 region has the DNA TGTGCCAGCAGTTTACAACAGGGGTACGAGCAGTACTTC.

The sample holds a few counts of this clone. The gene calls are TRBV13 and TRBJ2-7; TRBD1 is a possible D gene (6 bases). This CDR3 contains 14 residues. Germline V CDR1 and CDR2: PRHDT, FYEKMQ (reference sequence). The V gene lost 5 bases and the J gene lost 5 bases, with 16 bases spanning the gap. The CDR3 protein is CASSGERQAHEQYF. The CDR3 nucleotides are TGTGCCAGCAGCGGAGAAAGACAGGCCCACGAGCAGTACTTC.

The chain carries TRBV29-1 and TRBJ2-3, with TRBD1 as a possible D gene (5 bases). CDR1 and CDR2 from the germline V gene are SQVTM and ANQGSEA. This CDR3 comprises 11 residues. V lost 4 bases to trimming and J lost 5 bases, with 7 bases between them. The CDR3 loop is CSVVGVDTQYF. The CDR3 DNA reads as TGCAGCGTTGTAGGGGTAGATACGCAGTATTTT.

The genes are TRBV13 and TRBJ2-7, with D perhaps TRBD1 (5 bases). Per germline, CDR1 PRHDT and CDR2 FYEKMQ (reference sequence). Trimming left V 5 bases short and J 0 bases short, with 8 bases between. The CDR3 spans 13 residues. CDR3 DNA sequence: TGTGCCAGCAGCATGGGGCCCTCCTACGAGCAGTACTTC. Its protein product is CASSMGPSYEQYF.

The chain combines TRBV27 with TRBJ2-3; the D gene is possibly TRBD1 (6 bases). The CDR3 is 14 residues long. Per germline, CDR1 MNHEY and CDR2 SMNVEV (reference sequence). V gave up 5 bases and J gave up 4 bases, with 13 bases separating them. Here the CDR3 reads CASSLVKGADTQYF. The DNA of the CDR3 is TGTGCCAGCAGTCTGGTAAAGGGGGCAGATACGCAGTATTTT.

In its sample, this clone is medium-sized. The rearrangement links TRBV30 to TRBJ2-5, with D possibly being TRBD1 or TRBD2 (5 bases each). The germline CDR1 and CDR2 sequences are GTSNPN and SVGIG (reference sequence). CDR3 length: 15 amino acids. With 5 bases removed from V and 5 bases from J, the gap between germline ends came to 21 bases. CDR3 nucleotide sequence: TGTGCCTGGGGGGTTAGGAGAGGGGCGGTGGAGACCCAGTACTTC. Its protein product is CAWGVRRGAVETQYF.

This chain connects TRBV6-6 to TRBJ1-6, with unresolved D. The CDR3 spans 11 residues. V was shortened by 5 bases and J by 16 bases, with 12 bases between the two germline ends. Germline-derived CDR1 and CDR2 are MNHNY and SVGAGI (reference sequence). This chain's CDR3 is CASSADLNLHF. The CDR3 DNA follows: TGTGCCAGCAGTGCAGACCTGAATCTCCACTTT.

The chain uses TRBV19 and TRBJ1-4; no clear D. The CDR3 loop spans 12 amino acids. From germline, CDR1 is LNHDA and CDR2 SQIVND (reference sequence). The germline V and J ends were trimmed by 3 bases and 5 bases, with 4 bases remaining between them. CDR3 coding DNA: TGTGCCAGTAGTATGAACAATGAAAAACTGTTTTTT. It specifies CASSMNNEKLFF.

CDR3 loop: CASSIPVGDRGSNEQFF. CDR3 DNA: TGTGCCAGTAGTATCCCGGTGGGGGACAGGGGGAGCAATGAGCAGTTCTTC. This chain uses TRBV19 with TRBJ2-1; 11 bases align to TRBD1. This CDR3 contains 17 residues. V shed 3 bases, J shed 6 bases, and the junction held 10 bases outside the gene matches. Germline V lookup: CDR1 LNHDA, CDR2 SQIVND (reference sequence).

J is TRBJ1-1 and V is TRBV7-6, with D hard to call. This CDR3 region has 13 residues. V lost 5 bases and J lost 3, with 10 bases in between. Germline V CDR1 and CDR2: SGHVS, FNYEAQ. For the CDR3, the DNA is TGTGCCAGCAGCACCGGGCTGGACACTGAAGCTTTCTTT. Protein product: CASSTGLDTEAFF. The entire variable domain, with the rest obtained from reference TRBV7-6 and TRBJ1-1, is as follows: GAGVSQSPRYKVTKRGQDVALRCDPISGHVSLYWYRQALGQGPEFLTYFNYEAQQDKSGLPNDRFSAERPEGSISTLTIQRTEQRDSAMYRCASSTGLDTEAFFGQGTRLTVV.

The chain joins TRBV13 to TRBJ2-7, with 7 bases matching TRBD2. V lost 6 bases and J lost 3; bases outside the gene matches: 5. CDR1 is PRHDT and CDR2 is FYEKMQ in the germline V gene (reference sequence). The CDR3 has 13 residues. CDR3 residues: CASRREGNYEQYF. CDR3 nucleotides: TGTGCCAGCAGGAGGGAGGGGAACTACGAGCAGTACTTC.

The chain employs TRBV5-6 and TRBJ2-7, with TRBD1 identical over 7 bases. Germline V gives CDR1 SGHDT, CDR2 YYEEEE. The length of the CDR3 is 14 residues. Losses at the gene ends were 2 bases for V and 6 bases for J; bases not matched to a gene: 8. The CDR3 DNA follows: TGTGCCAGCAGCTTAATACAGGGGATGGGCGAGCAGTACTTC. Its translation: CASSLIQGMGEQYF.

The CDR3 protein is CASSRGGAQTEAFF. CDR3 bases: TGTGCCAGCAGTAGAGGGGGCGCCCAAACTGAAGCTTTCTTT. The J gene is TRBJ1-1, the V gene TRBV27; 7 positions agree with TRBD1. The CDR3 totals 14 residues. V dropped 5 bases and J dropped 5; count of bases not matched to a gene: 8. Germline CDR1 and CDR2: MNHEY and SMNVEV (reference sequence).

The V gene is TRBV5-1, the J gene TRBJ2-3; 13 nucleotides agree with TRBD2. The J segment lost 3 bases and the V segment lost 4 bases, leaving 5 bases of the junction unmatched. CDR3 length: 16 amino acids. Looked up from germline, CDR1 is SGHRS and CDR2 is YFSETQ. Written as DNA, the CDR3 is TGCGCCAGCAGCCCTCCGACTAGCGGGGGGACAGATACGCAGTATTTT. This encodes CASSPPTSGGTDTQYF. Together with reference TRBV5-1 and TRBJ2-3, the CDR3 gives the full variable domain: KAGVTQTPRYLIKTRGQQVTLSCSPISGHRSVSWYQQTPGQGLQFLFEYFSETQRNKGNFPGRFSGRQFSNSRSEMNVSTLELGDSALYLCASSPPTSGGTDTQYFGPGTRLTVL.

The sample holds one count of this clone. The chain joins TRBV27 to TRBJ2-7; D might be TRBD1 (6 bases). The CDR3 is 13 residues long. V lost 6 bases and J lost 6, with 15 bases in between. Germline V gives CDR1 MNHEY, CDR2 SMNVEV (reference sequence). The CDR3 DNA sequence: TGTGCCAGCAGCGCCGGACAGTACCTCGAGCAGTACTTC. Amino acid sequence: CASSAGQYLEQYF.

CDR3 DNA sequence: TGTGCCAGCAGTTACTCCCCCGGCGGCTCCTACAATGAGCAGTTCTTC. It codes for CASSYSPGGSYNEQFF. V is TRBV6-5 and J is TRBJ2-1; no clear D gene. V was pared by 0 bases and J by 0 bases, with 9 bases between. CDR3 size: 16 residues. Per germline, CDR1 MNHEY and CDR2 SVGAGI.

CDR3 nucleotide sequence: TGTGCCATCCCGGCAGGGTTGAACACTGAAGCTTTCTTT. Translating gives CAIPAGLNTEAFF. The chain uses TRBV2 and TRBJ1-1; D might be TRBD1 (5 bases). From germline, CDR1 is SNHLY and CDR2 FYNNEI. The CDR3 spans 13 residues. The V end lost 10 bases, the J end lost 0 bases, and 12 bases lay between the germline ends.

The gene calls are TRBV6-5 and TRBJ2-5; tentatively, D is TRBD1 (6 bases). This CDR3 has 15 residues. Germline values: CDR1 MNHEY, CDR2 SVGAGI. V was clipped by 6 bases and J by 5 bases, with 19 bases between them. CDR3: CASSPGGGLQETQYF. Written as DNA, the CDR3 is TGTGCCAGCAGCCCCGGTGGGGGCCTCCAGGAGACCCAGTACTTC.

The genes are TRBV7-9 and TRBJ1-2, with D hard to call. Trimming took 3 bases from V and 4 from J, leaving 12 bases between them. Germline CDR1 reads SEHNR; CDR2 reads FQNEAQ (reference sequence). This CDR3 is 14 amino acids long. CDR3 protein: CASSFNGPTYGYTF. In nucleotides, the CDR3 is TGTGCCAGCAGCTTTAATGGGCCGACCTATGGCTACACCTTC.

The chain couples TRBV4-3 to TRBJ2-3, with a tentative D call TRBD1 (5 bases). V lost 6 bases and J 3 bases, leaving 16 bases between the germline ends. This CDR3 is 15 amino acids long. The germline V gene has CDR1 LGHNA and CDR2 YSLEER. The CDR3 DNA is TGCGCCAGCAGTCGCGAAGGGGTCGGTACAGATACGCAGTATTTT. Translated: CASSREGVGTDTQYF.

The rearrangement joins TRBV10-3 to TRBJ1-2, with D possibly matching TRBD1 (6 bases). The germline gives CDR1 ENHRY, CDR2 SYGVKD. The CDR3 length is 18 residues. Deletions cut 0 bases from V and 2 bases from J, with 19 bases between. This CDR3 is CAISESDYRTEGNYGYTF. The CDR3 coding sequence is TGTGCCATCAGTGAGTCGGACTATCGGACAGAGGGGAACTATGGCTACACCTTC.

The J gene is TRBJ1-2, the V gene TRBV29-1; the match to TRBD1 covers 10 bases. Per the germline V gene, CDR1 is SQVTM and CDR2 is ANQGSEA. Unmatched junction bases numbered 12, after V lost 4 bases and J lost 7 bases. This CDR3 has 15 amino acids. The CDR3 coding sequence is TGCAGCGTTGGCGCCCGGGACAGGGGAGTGAGTGGCTACACCTTC. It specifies CSVGARDRGVSGYTF.

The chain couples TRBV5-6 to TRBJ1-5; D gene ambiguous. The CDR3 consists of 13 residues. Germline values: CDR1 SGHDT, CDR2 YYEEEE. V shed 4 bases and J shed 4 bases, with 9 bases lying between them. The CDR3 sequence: CASSIGGNQPQHF. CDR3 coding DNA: TGTGCCAGCAGCATCGGCGGGAATCAGCCCCAGCATTTT.